The clone carrying this TCR beta chain was detected many times. MiXCR, run by TCRdb on the 5' RACE reads, gives a single entry per CDR3 protein. Among around 610,000 distinct CDR3 sequences listed, 13% were seen once. The sample comes from a study of T cells after yellow fever vaccination. V lost 2 bases to trimming and J lost 3 bases, with 1 base between them. The CDR3 contains 11 residues. CDR1 KGHSH and CDR2 LQKENI come from the germline V gene. The chain employs TRBV18 and TRBJ2-5; D gene uncertain. The TCR originated in a man aged 25 to 40 who received the YFV17D yellow fever vaccine. Sequences were derived from PBMCs, sampled on the day of the yellow fever booster vaccination. For the CDR3, the DNA is TGTGCCAGCTCACCAGAAGAGACCCAGTACTTC. This translates into CASSPEETQYF.